This TCR beta chain came from a study of identical twins. The CDR3 runs to 16 residues. V dropped 9 bases and J dropped 2; count of bases not matched to a gene: 11. CDR1 and CDR2 (germline): LNHDA, SQIVND (reference sequence). This clonotype has a count of ten or more. No antigen is known for it. Overall study results and limits: There was an excess of low generation probability in the out-of-frame alpha sequences that twins shared.

One entry per CDR3 protein results from TCRdb running MiXCR on the 5' RACE reads. This sample has roughly 260,000 distinct CDR3 sequences, with around 15% found just once. This clonotype originated in a woman between 18 and 29 years old in good health. The genes are TRBV19 and TRBJ2-2; 8 nucleotides line up with TRBD1. Material for sequencing was memory (CD45RO+) T cells sorted from blood. The CDR3 DNA is TGTGCCAGCCGACTCCTTGGACAGGGTAACACCGGGGAGCTGTTTTTT. Its protein product is CASRLLGQGNTGELFF.